The subject of this entry is one TCR beta chain. Its antigen remains unidentified. V was pared by 6 bases and J by 2 bases, with 15 bases between. Per the germline V gene, CDR1 is SGHTA and CDR2 is FQGTGA. CDR3 length equals 15 residues. This specimen belongs to a study of cytomegalovirus exposure and HLA in healthy donors. Points from the study as a whole: Later analysis showed TCR association rates varying by HLA locus, highest for DRB1 and lowest for HLA-C. Reported performance of the classifier showed diagnosis of cytomegalovirus status with high specificity and sensitivity. Most TCR beta V segments were productive about 90% or about 30% of the time in an earlier analysis.

In the PCR, 60 Vbeta and 13 Jbeta primers were used. Sequencing used immunoSEQ multiplex PCR; TCRdb keeps in-frame clones, though not all of them. This sample has more than 200,000 clones, with around 79% found just once. The clonotype was recovered from a man in his late teens or twenties in good health and CMV-seronegative. The sample was PBMCs. This chain links TRBV7-3 with TRBJ2-3; a possible D gene is TRBD2 (6 bases). CDR3 sequence (DNA): TGTGCCAGCAGGCCTACTAGCTCCTCCACAGATACGCAGTATTTT. It yields the protein CASRPTSSSTDTQYF.